This T cell receptor (beta chain) stems from a study of OX40 agonist ivuxolimab in advanced cancers. Study information: Ivuxolimab, an agonist antibody against OX40 (CD134), was given to patients. Partial responses occurred in Three dose-escalation patients, one with hepatocellular carcinoma and two with cutaneous melanoma. Study-wide findings and caveats: Several nonresponders also turned out to have low normalized T-cell clonal expansion. Averaging showed that CD8+ T cells had more expanded clones than CD4+ did.

With respect to this clone: Antigen specificity is unknown.

Profiled with immunoSEQ multiplex PCR; TCRdb holds only in-frame clones, not every one. The profile shows tens of thousands of clones, 84% of them singletons. Trimming stripped 4 bases from V and 4 bases from J, with 10 bases between. This CDR3 region has 12 residues. The germline CDR1 and CDR2 sequences are SQVTM and ANQGSEA. This clonotype originated in an adult with an advanced solid tumor such as melanoma, head and neck, liver or kidney cancer. The sequences come from CD4+ or CD8+ T cells sorted from blood, collected in a trial of the OX40 agonist ivuxolimab. The J gene is TRBJ1-2, the V gene TRBV29-1; no reliable D call. CDR3 coding DNA: TGCAGCGTTGCAATGGCAGGCTATGGCTACACCTTC. This gives the protein CSVAMAGYGYTF.